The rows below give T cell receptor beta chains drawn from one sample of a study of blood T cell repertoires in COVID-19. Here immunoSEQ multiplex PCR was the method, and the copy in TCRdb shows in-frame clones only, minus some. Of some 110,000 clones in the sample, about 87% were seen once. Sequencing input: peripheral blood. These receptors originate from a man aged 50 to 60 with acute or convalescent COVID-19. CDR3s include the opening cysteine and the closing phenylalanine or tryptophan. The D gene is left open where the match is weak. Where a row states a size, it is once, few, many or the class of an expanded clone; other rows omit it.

CDR3 protein: CASSPTPATNEKLFF
CDR3 DNA: TGTGCCAGCAGTCCAACACCCGCAACTAATGAAAAACTGTTTTTT
J gene: TRBJ1-4
clone size: many
V gene: TRBV2
D gene: -

CDR3 protein: CASSLAQGLGEQFF
CDR3 DNA: TGCGCCAGCAGCTTAGCCCAGGGATTGGGTGAGCAGTTCTTC
J gene: TRBJ2-1
clone size: -
V gene: TRBV5-1
D gene: -

CDR3 protein: CASSEASGRVPYEQYF
CDR3 DNA: TGTGCCAGCAGTGAAGCGAGCGGGAGGGTACCCTACGAGCAGTACTTC
J gene: TRBJ2-7
clone size: -
V gene: TRBV2
D gene: TRBD2

CDR3 protein: CASSPKGDTQYF
CDR3 DNA: TGTGCCAGCTCACCGAAGGGGGATACGCAGTATTTT
J gene: TRBJ2-3
clone size: -
V gene: TRBV18
D gene: -

CDR3 protein: CASSRQGVDEKLFF
CDR3 DNA: TGCGCCAGCAGCAGACAGGGGGTGGATGAAAAACTGTTTTTT
J gene: TRBJ1-4
clone size: -
V gene: TRBV5-1
D gene: TRBD1

CDR3 protein: CASSYDRGKNTEAFF
CDR3 DNA: TGTGCCAGCTCATACGACAGGGGCAAGAACACTGAAGCTTTCTTT
J gene: TRBJ1-1
clone size: -
V gene: TRBV18
D gene: TRBD1

CDR3 protein: CASSDVGTGTREQYF
CDR3 DNA: TGCGCCAGCAGTGATGTCGGGACAGGGACTCGGGAGCAGTACTTC
J gene: TRBJ2-7
clone size: -
V gene: TRBV10-1
D gene: TRBD1

CDR3 protein: CASSVDSAYEQYF
CDR3 DNA: TGTGCCAGCAGCGTGGACAGTGCGTACGAGCAGTACTTC
J gene: TRBJ2-7
clone size: -
V gene: TRBV9
D gene: -

CDR3 protein: CASSRQLAGALGYEQYF
CDR3 DNA: TGTGCCAGCAGCCGTCAACTAGCGGGAGCTTTAGGTTACGAGCAGTACTTC
J gene: TRBJ2-7
clone size: -
V gene: TRBV11-2
D gene: TRBD2

CDR3 protein: CASSVGQGNIQYF
CDR3 DNA: TGTGCCAGCAGTGTGGGACAGGGTAACATTCAGTACTTC
J gene: TRBJ2-4
clone size: -
V gene: TRBV2
D gene: TRBD1

CDR3 protein: CASSPGVAPQETQYF
CDR3 DNA: TGCGCCAGCAGCCCGGGAGTAGCGCCCCAAGAGACCCAGTACTTC
J gene: TRBJ2-5
clone size: -
V gene: TRBV5-1
D gene: -

CDR3 protein: CASSRLGTGSLNTEAFF
CDR3 DNA: TGTGCCAGCAGCCGCCTGGGAACGGGGTCGCTGAACACTGAAGCTTTCTTT
J gene: TRBJ1-1
clone size: -
V gene: TRBV11-2
D gene: -

CDR3 protein: CASSGTGVGEQFF
CDR3 DNA: TGCGCCAGCAGCGGGACAGGGGTCGGTGAGCAGTTCTTC
J gene: TRBJ2-1
clone size: -
V gene: TRBV4-1
D gene: TRBD1

CDR3 protein: CASSPSSGKAETQYF
CDR3 DNA: TGCGCCAGCAGCCCCTCTAGCGGGAAGGCAGAGACCCAGTACTTC
J gene: TRBJ2-5
clone size: once
V gene: TRBV5-1
D gene: TRBD2

CDR3 protein: CASRTGPRSYEQYF
CDR3 DNA: TGTGCCAGCAGAACAGGGCCTCGGTCCTACGAGCAGTACTTC
J gene: TRBJ2-7
clone size: once
V gene: TRBV28
D gene: -

CDR3 protein: CASSLLSGTGANGELFF
CDR3 DNA: TGTGCCAGCAGCTTGCTCTCCGGGACAGGGGCTAACGGGGAGCTGTTTTTT
J gene: TRBJ2-2
clone size: once
V gene: TRBV5-5
D gene: TRBD1

CDR3 protein: CASSPRPGGEAFF
CDR3 DNA: TGTGCCAGCAGCCCACGACCCGGGGGTGAAGCTTTCTTT
J gene: TRBJ1-1
clone size: -
V gene: TRBV5-6
D gene: -

CDR3 protein: CASRSGTGSYNEQFF
CDR3 DNA: TGCGCCAGCAGGTCCGGGACAGGATCCTACAATGAGCAGTTCTTC
J gene: TRBJ2-1
clone size: -
V gene: TRBV5-1
D gene: TRBD1

CDR3 protein: CASSLEGEGTYEQYF
CDR3 DNA: TGTGCCAGCAGCCTAGAGGGAGAGGGAACCTACGAGCAGTACTTC
J gene: TRBJ2-7
clone size: -
V gene: TRBV6-5
D gene: -

CDR3 protein: CSARRETQYF
CDR3 DNA: TGCAGTGCTAGACGGGAGACCCAGTACTTC
J gene: TRBJ2-5
clone size: -
V gene: TRBV20-1
D gene: -

CDR3 protein: CASSDPRGFALYEQYF
CDR3 DNA: TGTGCCAGCAGTGACCCTCGGGGGTTTGCCTTATACGAGCAGTACTTC
J gene: TRBJ2-7
clone size: once
V gene: TRBV6-1
D gene: -

CDR3 protein: CASSLFLAGGSTGELFF
CDR3 DNA: TGTGCCAGCAGTTTATTCCTAGCGGGAGGGAGCACCGGGGAGCTGTTTTTT
J gene: TRBJ2-2
clone size: -
V gene: TRBV27
D gene: TRBD2

CDR3 protein: CASSPGNEQFF
CDR3 DNA: TGTGCCAGCAGCCCGGGTAATGAGCAGTTCTTC
J gene: TRBJ2-1
clone size: -
V gene: TRBV7-2
D gene: -

CDR3 protein: CASSFHDRQGSTGELFF
CDR3 DNA: TGTGCCAGCAGCTTCCACGATCGACAGGGAAGCACCGGGGAGCTGTTTTTT
J gene: TRBJ2-2
clone size: -
V gene: TRBV7-9
D gene: TRBD1

CDR3 protein: CASSLASGGPTGELFF
CDR3 DNA: TGCGCCAGCAGCTTGGCCTCGGGAGGGCCTACCGGGGAGCTGTTTTTT
J gene: TRBJ2-2
clone size: -
V gene: TRBV5-1
D gene: TRBD2

CDR3 protein: CASSEGLAGGRKFF
CDR3 DNA: TGCGCCAGCAGTGAGGGGCTAGCGGGAGGGCGGAAGTTCTTC
J gene: TRBJ2-1
clone size: -
V gene: TRBV10-1
D gene: TRBD2

CDR3 protein: CASSLGARGYEQYF
CDR3 DNA: TGTGCCAGCTCACTTGGAGCCCGGGGCTACGAGCAGTACTTC
J gene: TRBJ2-7
clone size: -
V gene: TRBV18
D gene: -

CDR3 protein: CASSGRTDSPLHF
CDR3 DNA: TGTGCCAGCAGCGGCCGGACAGATTCACCCCTCCACTTT
J gene: TRBJ1-6
clone size: -
V gene: TRBV5-4
D gene: -

CDR3 protein: CASSEQGRGAGELFF
CDR3 DNA: TGCGCCAGCAGTGAGCAGGGGAGGGGAGCCGGGGAGCTGTTTTTT
J gene: TRBJ2-2
clone size: -
V gene: TRBV10-2
D gene: -

CDR3 protein: CASREAQGNRGDTQYF
CDR3 DNA: TGCGCCAGCAGAGAGGCACAGGGGAATCGGGGGGATACGCAGTATTTT
J gene: TRBJ2-3
clone size: -
V gene: TRBV5-1
D gene: -

CDR3 protein: CASSILGSGIPGANVLTF
CDR3 DNA: TGTGCCAGTAGTATCCTAGGTAGCGGGATCCCTGGGGCCAACGTCCTGACTTTC
J gene: TRBJ2-6
clone size: -
V gene: TRBV19
D gene: TRBD2

CDR3 protein: CASRGQTVNTEAFF
CDR3 DNA: TGTGCCAGCAGGGGCCAGACCGTGAACACTGAAGCTTTCTTT
J gene: TRBJ1-1
clone size: -
V gene: TRBV2
D gene: -

CDR3 protein: CASSEGQVWLPDTQYF
CDR3 DNA: TGTGCCAGCAGTGAGGGACAGGTTTGGTTGCCGGATACGCAGTATTTT
J gene: TRBJ2-3
clone size: -
V gene: TRBV2
D gene: TRBD1

CDR3 protein: CASSAIGGSPLHF
CDR3 DNA: TGTGCCAGCAGCGCGATCGGGGGTTCACCCCTCCACTTT
J gene: TRBJ1-6
clone size: -
V gene: TRBV9
D gene: -

CDR3 protein: CATSDSRQGEAKNIQYF
CDR3 DNA: TGTGCCACCAGTGATAGCCGACAGGGGGAAGCCAAAAACATTCAGTACTTC
J gene: TRBJ2-4
clone size: once
V gene: TRBV24-1
D gene: TRBD1

CDR3 protein: CASSLWGRGLDTIYF
CDR3 DNA: TGTGCCAGCAGTTTATGGGGGAGGGGCTTGGACACCATATATTTT
J gene: TRBJ1-3
clone size: -
V gene: TRBV28
D gene: -

CDR3 protein: CASSLRSGSDTQYF
CDR3 DNA: TGCGCCAGCAGCTTACGGAGCGGGAGTGATACGCAGTATTTT
J gene: TRBJ2-3
clone size: -
V gene: TRBV5-1
D gene: TRBD2

CDR3 protein: CASSLRRDSSYEQYF
CDR3 DNA: TGTGCCAGCAGCCTGCGGAGGGACAGCTCCTACGAGCAGTACTTC
J gene: TRBJ2-7
clone size: -
V gene: TRBV4-2
D gene: -

CDR3 protein: CASSQGGLALYGYTF
CDR3 DNA: TGTGCCAGCAGCCAGGGAGGTCTAGCGCTTTATGGCTACACCTTC
J gene: TRBJ1-2
clone size: -
V gene: TRBV5-4
D gene: -

CDR3 protein: CASRVAANEQFF
CDR3 DNA: TGTGCCAGCCGAGTAGCGGCGAATGAGCAGTTCTTC
J gene: TRBJ2-1
clone size: -
V gene: TRBV28
D gene: -

CDR3 protein: CASRAGVGVEKLFF
CDR3 DNA: TGTGCCAGCAGGGCAGGGGTTGGGGTTGAAAAACTGTTTTTT
J gene: TRBJ1-4
clone size: -
V gene: TRBV6-5
D gene: -

CDR3 protein: CASSQEASGYSTDTQYF
CDR3 DNA: TGTGCCAGCAGCCAAGAGGCTAGCGGCTATAGCACAGATACGCAGTATTTT
J gene: TRBJ2-3
clone size: -
V gene: TRBV4-2
D gene: TRBD2

CDR3 protein: CASSSGTSDYNEQFF
CDR3 DNA: TGTGCCAGCAGTTCCGGGACTAGCGACTACAATGAGCAGTTCTTC
J gene: TRBJ2-1
clone size: -
V gene: TRBV27
D gene: TRBD2

CDR3 protein: CASSPIQGYNEQFF
CDR3 DNA: TGTGCCAGCAGCCCGATTCAGGGCTACAATGAGCAGTTCTTC
J gene: TRBJ2-1
clone size: -
V gene: TRBV5-6
D gene: -

CDR3 protein: CASSLTEETQYF
CDR3 DNA: TGTGCCAGCAGTTTGACAGAAGAGACCCAGTACTTC
J gene: TRBJ2-5
clone size: -
V gene: TRBV28
D gene: -

CDR3 protein: CATQPGLISTIEDKYTGELFF
CDR3 DNA: TGTGCCACCCAGCCCGGCCTCATATCCACAATCGAAGACAAATACACCGGGGAGCTGTTTTTT
J gene: TRBJ2-2
clone size: -
V gene: TRBV24-1
D gene: -

CDR3 protein: CASSLQPNYGYTF
CDR3 DNA: TGTGCCAGTAGCCTACAGCCTAACTATGGCTACACCTTC
J gene: TRBJ1-2
clone size: -
V gene: TRBV19
D gene: -

CDR3 protein: CASSAQGNTGQPQHF
CDR3 DNA: TGTGCCAGCAGTGCACAGGGAAACACCGGTCAGCCCCAGCATTTT
J gene: TRBJ1-5
clone size: -
V gene: TRBV2
D gene: -

CDR3 protein: CASSPGSDTQYF
CDR3 DNA: TGTGCCAGCAGTCCGGGGAGCGATACGCAGTATTTT
J gene: TRBJ2-3
clone size: -
V gene: TRBV6-5
D gene: -

CDR3 protein: CASSLLPGTSNEQYF
CDR3 DNA: TGCGCCAGCAGCCTGCTACCCGGGACAAGCAACGAGCAGTACTTC
J gene: TRBJ2-7
clone size: -
V gene: TRBV5-1
D gene: -

CDR3 protein: CASSQLLAGGVDTQYF
CDR3 DNA: TGTGCCAGCAGCCAACTACTAGCGGGAGGGGTAGATACGCAGTATTTT
J gene: TRBJ2-3
clone size: -
V gene: TRBV3-1/TRBV3-2
D gene: TRBD2

CDR3 protein: CASSVNRGSNTEAFF
CDR3 DNA: TGTGCCAGCAGCGTCAACAGGGGTTCGAACACTGAAGCTTTCTTT
J gene: TRBJ1-1
clone size: few
V gene: TRBV6-4
D gene: TRBD1

CDR3 protein: CASNRSPDTGELFF
CDR3 DNA: TGTGCCAGCAATCGGAGTCCGGACACCGGGGAGCTGTTTTTT
J gene: TRBJ2-2
clone size: -
V gene: TRBV9
D gene: -

CDR3 protein: CASSLDAEVNTEAFF
CDR3 DNA: TGTGCCAGCAGCTTAGATGCGGAGGTAAACACTGAAGCTTTCTTT
J gene: TRBJ1-1
clone size: -
V gene: TRBV7-2
D gene: -